This T cell receptor (beta chain) derives from a study of blood T cell repertoires in COVID-19. The overall study: COVID-19 samples collected from the United States, Italy and Spain covered acute and convalescent phases. The cDNA or gDNA used as material had been derived from T cells, B-cell-depleted T cells, or PBMCs.

V dropped 4 bases and J dropped 8; count of bases not matched to a gene: 9. Germline V gene data show CDR1 as KGHDR and CDR2 as SFDVKD. CDR3 length: 15 amino acids. Study processing details: Reference gene primer amplification in the assay estimated nucleated cell counts. Only in-frame clones appear in the TCRdb table, and some are missing; sequencing was by immunoSEQ multiplex PCR. The DNA gave D and trimming, while V, J and clone size come from that table. Here the sample spans 200,000 to 250,000 clones, about 82% being singletons. The chain has TRBV24-1 and TRBJ1-2, with TRBD1 identical over 10 bases. The sample was peripheral blood. This sequence originates from an elderly woman with acute or convalescent COVID-19. This CDR3 reads CATSEAGQGSYGYTF. The CDR3 coding sequence is TGTGCCACCAGTGAAGCGGGACAGGGGAGTTACGGCTACACCTTC.